Listed below are T cell receptor beta chains from one sample, sequenced in a study of blood T cell repertoires in COVID-19. The assay was immunoSEQ multiplex PCR, and TCRdb's table has in-frame clones only and misses some. Found here are around 61,000 clones, 89% of them singletons; the top ten hold 1.1% to 1.5%. Sequencing was carried out using peripheral blood. Receptors originate from a man between 60 and 75 years old with acute or convalescent COVID-19. Each CDR3 is given with its conserved first and last residue. The D gene is left open where the match is weak. Clone sizes are given selectively: once, few, many, or a class where the clone is expanded.

V	J	size	D	DNA	CDR3
TRBV29-1	TRBJ1-2	-	-	TGCAGCGTCCACACTCCGGGACAACCCTATGGCTACACCTTC	CSVHTPGQPYGYTF
TRBV7-2	TRBJ2-3	once	-	TGTGCCAGCAGCCCAACTATCGGTACGCAGTATTTT	CASSPTIGTQYF
TRBV29-1	TRBJ1-1	-	-	TGCAGCGTTGATCAGGGGATGAACACTGAAGCTTTCTTT	CSVDQGMNTEAFF
TRBV5-8	TRBJ2-1	once	-	TGTGCCAGCAGGGGGCGTGAGCAGTTCTTC	CASRGREQFF
TRBV19	TRBJ1-2	once	-	TGTGCCAGTATTCCTCTCCAGGGGCACCATGGCTACACCTTC	CASIPLQGHHGYTF
TRBV13	TRBJ1-1	-	TRBD1	TGTGCCAGCAGCTTATTCTTGGCGCAGGGGGGTGGTCTCACTGAAGCTTTCTTT	CASSLFLAQGGGLTEAFF
TRBV19	TRBJ1-3	-	-	TGTGCCAGTAGTGGAGACTCTGGAAACACCATATATTTT	CASSGDSGNTIYF
TRBV29-1	TRBJ1-3	-	-	TGCAGCGTTGTAAGGGGGACTGGAAACACCATATATTTT	CSVVRGTGNTIYF
TRBV7-9	TRBJ1-1	-	TRBD1	TGTGCCAGCAGCTTAGCCGGGACAGGGGATGAAGCTTTCTTT	CASSLAGTGDEAFF
TRBV6-5	TRBJ1-1	-	-	TGTGCCAGCAGTTATCGACCACAGACTGAAGCTTTCTTT	CASSYRPQTEAFF
TRBV20-1	TRBJ1-2	-	TRBD1	TGCAGTGCTAGTTCCCAGGGGGAGGACTATGGCTACACCTTC	CSASSQGEDYGYTF
TRBV9	TRBJ2-7	-	-	TGTGCCAGCAGCGTAGGGGCGGGGCCCCGCAACGAGCAGTACTTC	CASSVGAGPRNEQYF
TRBV6-5	TRBJ1-1	-	-	TGTGCCAGCAGTTTAGGACAGAACACTGAAGCTTTCTTT	CASSLGQNTEAFF
TRBV21-1	TRBJ2-4	once	-	TGTGCCAGCAGCCCAACACCGAACATTCAGTACTTC	CASSPTPNIQYF
TRBV7-9	TRBJ2-1	-	-	TGTGCCAGCAGCTTAGTCGTTGGGGAAGGGGGGCAGTTCTTC	CASSLVVGEGGQFF
TRBV6-1	TRBJ1-5	-	-	TGTGCCAGCAGTGAAGCGAGGGTAACTCAGCCCCAGCATTTT	CASSEARVTQPQHF
TRBV5-1	TRBJ2-7	-	TRBD2	TGCGCCAGCAGCTTGATCGTGGCGGGGGTCTACGAGCAGTACTTC	CASSLIVAGVYEQYF
TRBV6-5	TRBJ1-6	-	TRBD1	TGTGCCAGCAGGCCAACAGGGGGTAGGAGTTCACCCCTCCACTTT	CASRPTGGRSSPLHF
TRBV7-9	TRBJ1-2	-	TRBD1	TGTGCCAGCAGGGGGGACAGGGTCGTACATGGCTACACCTTC	CASRGDRVVHGYTF
TRBV6-5	TRBJ2-7	-	-	TGTGCCAGCAGCCCAGGCTACGATCAGTACTTC	CASSPGYDQYF
TRBV11-2	TRBJ2-5	-	TRBD2	TGTGCCAGCAGCTTAGGACTAGCGGGGGGCGGGACCCAGTACTTC	CASSLGLAGGGTQYF
TRBV18	TRBJ2-7	-	TRBD1	TGTGCCAGCTCACCACCGGGACAGCGCGAGCAGTACTTC	CASSPPGQREQYF
TRBV18	TRBJ1-1	-	-	TGTGCCAGCTCACAACTAGGACGGGGGAACACTGAAGCTTTCTTT	CASSQLGRGNTEAFF
TRBV11-2	TRBJ2-4	-	-	TGTGCCAGCAGCCACAGGGTAGCCAAAAACATTCAGTACTTC	CASSHRVAKNIQYF
TRBV5-1	TRBJ2-2	-	TRBD1	TGCGCCAGCAGGCCCCGGGACAGGGAAGTTAACGGGGAGCTGTTTTTT	CASRPRDREVNGELFF
TRBV5-8	TRBJ1-1	once	-	TGTGCCAGCAGCTTACACAGACACACTGAAGCTTTCTTT	CASSLHRHTEAFF
TRBV18	TRBJ2-1	few	TRBD2	TGTGCCAGCTCACCCGATCTAGCGGGGGCGATGAATGAGCAGTTCTTC	CASSPDLAGAMNEQFF
TRBV10-3	TRBJ2-4	-	-	TGTGCCATCAGTGAGCGTACAGAGGGAAACATTCAGTACTTC	CAISERTEGNIQYF
TRBV6-5	TRBJ2-7	-	TRBD1	TGTGCCAGCAGTTATGACAGGGGGGACTACGAGCAGTACTTC	CASSYDRGDYEQYF
TRBV6-2/TRBV6-3	TRBJ2-1	-	-	TGTGCCAGCAGTTACTACGGACGGGCTACAGGTGAGCAGTTCTTC	CASSYYGRATGEQFF
TRBV5-6	TRBJ1-2	-	-	TGTGCCAGCACCCTCGGAGGCTATGGCTACACCTTC	CASTLGGYGYTF
TRBV6-5	TRBJ2-1	once	-	TGTGCCAGCAGATTACAGACCACTTCCTACAATGAGCAGTTCTTC	CASRLQTTSYNEQFF
TRBV5-1	TRBJ2-5	-	-	TGCGCCAGCAGCAGGGGGGGTCAAGAGACCCAGTACTTC	CASSRGGQETQYF
TRBV3-1/TRBV3-2	TRBJ1-4	-	TRBD1	TGTGCCAGCAGCCAAGATTCGGACAGGGAAAAACTGTTTTTT	CASSQDSDREKLFF
TRBV21-1	TRBJ2-1	-	-	TGTGCCAGCAGCAAAGGGAGCGATGTTGAGCAGTTCTTC	CASSKGSDVEQFF
TRBV9	TRBJ1-4	few	-	TGTGCCAGCAGCGTAGGGACAGCTAATGAAAAACTGTTTTTT	CASSVGTANEKLFF
TRBV6-1	TRBJ2-2	-	-	TGTGCCAGCAGTGAAGTCATAGCGGCCGGGGAGCTGTTTTTT	CASSEVIAAGELFF
TRBV7-6	TRBJ2-5	-	-	TGTGCCAGCAGCTTAGTTCCCAGGGCTGTCGAGACCCAGTACTTC	CASSLVPRAVETQYF
TRBV3-1/TRBV3-2	TRBJ1-6	-	-	TGTGCCAGCAGCCAAGAGGCAGGGAGGGGTTCACCCCTCCACTTT	CASSQEAGRGSPLHF
TRBV15	TRBJ2-1	-	-	TGTGCCACCAGCAGATCCCGAGAGAACGAGCAGTTCTTC	CATSRSRENEQFF
TRBV10-1	TRBJ1-2	-	TRBD1	TGCGCCAGCTGTCGGGTGGGGGACAGGACGGGTGGCTACACCTTC	CASCRVGDRTGGYTF